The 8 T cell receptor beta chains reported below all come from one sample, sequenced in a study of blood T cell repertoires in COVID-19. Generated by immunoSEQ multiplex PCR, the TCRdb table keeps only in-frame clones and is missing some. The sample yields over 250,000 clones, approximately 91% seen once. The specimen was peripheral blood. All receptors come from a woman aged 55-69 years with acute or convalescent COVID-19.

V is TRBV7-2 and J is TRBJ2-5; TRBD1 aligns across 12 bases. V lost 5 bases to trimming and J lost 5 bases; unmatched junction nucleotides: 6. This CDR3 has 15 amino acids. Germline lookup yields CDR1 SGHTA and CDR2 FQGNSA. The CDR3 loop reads CASSDRDRGLETQYF. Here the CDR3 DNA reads TGTGCCAGCAGCGACCGGGACAGGGGGCTGGAGACCCAGTACTTC.

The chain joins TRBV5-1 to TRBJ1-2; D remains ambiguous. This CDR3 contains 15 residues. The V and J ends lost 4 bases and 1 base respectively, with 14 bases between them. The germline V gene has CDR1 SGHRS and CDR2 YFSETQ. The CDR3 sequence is CASSAGALGNYGYTF. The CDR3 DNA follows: TGCGCCAGCAGCGCCGGAGCGTTGGGTAACTATGGCTACACCTTC.

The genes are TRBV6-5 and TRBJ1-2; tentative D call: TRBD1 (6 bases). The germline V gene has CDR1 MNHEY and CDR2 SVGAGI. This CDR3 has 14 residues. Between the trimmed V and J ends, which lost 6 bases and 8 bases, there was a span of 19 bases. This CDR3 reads CASSRTTGGGGYTF. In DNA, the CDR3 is TGTGCCAGCAGCCGAACCACTGGGGGGGGCGGCTACACCTTC.

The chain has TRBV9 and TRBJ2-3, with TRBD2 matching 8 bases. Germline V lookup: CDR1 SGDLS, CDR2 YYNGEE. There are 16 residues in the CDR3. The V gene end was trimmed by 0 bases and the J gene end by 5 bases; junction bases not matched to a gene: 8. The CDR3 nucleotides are TGTGCCAGCAGCGTAGGAGTAGCGGGACTTGTAGATACGCAGTATTTT. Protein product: CASSVGVAGLVDTQYF.

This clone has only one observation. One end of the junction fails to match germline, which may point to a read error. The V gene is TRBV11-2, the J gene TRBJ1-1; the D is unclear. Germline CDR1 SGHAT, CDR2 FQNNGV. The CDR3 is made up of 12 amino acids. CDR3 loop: CASSPTLGLGIF. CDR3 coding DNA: TGTGCCAGCAGCCCCACCCTGGGCCTCGGGATCTTT.

The CDR3 sequence: CASSPRRLAVPNTGELFF. In nucleotides, the CDR3 is TGTGCCAGCAGTCCCCGCCGGCTAGCGGTACCGAACACCGGGGAGCTGTTTTTT. The V call is TRBV28, the J call TRBJ2-2; 7 bases align to TRBD2. The ends lost 5 bases at V and 0 bases at J; junction bases unmatched: 12. The CDR3 runs to 18 residues. Germline CDR1 reads MDHEN; CDR2 reads SYDVKM.

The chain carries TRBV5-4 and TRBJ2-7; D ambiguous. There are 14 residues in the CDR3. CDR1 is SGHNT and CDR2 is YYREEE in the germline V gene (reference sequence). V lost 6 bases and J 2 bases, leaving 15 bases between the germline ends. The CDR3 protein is CASTEQYPPYEQYF. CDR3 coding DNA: TGTGCCAGCACCGAACAGTATCCCCCCTACGAGCAGTACTTC.

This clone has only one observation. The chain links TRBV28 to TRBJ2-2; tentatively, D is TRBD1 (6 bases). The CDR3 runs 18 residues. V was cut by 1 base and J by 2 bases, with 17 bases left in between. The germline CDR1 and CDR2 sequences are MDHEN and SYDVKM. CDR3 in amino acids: CASSLFPLGRGNTGELFF. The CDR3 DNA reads TGTGCCAGCAGTTTATTTCCCCTGGGCAGGGGTAACACCGGGGAGCTGTTTTTT.